The rows below give T cell receptor beta chains drawn from one sample of a study of blood T cell repertoires in COVID-19. Only in-frame clones appear in the TCRdb table, and some are missing; sequencing was by immunoSEQ multiplex PCR. The sample lists 250,000 to 300,000 clones, approximately 91% occurring once. The source material was PBMCs or T cells enriched from blood (not recorded which). All receptors derive from a woman aged 40 to 50 with acute COVID-19. Both conserved end residues are trimmed from each CDR3.

j_call: TRBJ1-5
v_call: TRBV19
cdr3_aa: ASSIRGRVNQPQH

j_call: TRBJ2-3
v_call: TRBV5-1
cdr3_aa: ASRDRSTDTQY

j_call: TRBJ1-5
v_call: TRBV28
cdr3_aa: ASRPLTGSDSNQPQH

j_call: TRBJ2-1
v_call: TRBV7-9
cdr3_aa: ASSNGWGEAYNEQF

j_call: TRBJ1-1
v_call: TRBV5-1
cdr3_aa: ASSLVQQGTEAF

j_call: TRBJ2-7
v_call: TRBV2
cdr3_aa: ASSGGASGSYEQY

j_call: TRBJ2-1
v_call: TRBV5-1
cdr3_aa: ASSTDRAGEQF

j_call: TRBJ1-3
v_call: TRBV5-5
cdr3_aa: ASSDGQPPSGNTIY

j_call: TRBJ2-1
v_call: TRBV9
cdr3_aa: ASSVGGTSGSMYNEQF

j_call: TRBJ2-1
v_call: TRBV6-2/TRBV6-3
cdr3_aa: ASSPSRGVLYNEQF

j_call: TRBJ2-1
v_call: TRBV4-1
cdr3_aa: ASSHGVSYNEQF

j_call: TRBJ1-2
v_call: TRBV6-5
cdr3_aa: ASTRGGAGYT

j_call: TRBJ2-5
v_call: TRBV18
cdr3_aa: ASSPPQGVGETQY

j_call: TRBJ2-7
v_call: TRBV5-4
cdr3_aa: ASSSPGQANYEQY

j_call: TRBJ2-3
v_call: TRBV5-1
cdr3_aa: ASSFFKAGGLGTDTQY

j_call: TRBJ1-1
v_call: TRBV5-1
cdr3_aa: ASSLQGETEAF

j_call: TRBJ2-3
v_call: TRBV7-6
cdr3_aa: ASSYETTTNLQNTDTQY

j_call: TRBJ1-6
v_call: TRBV9
cdr3_aa: ASSGDRERSPLH

j_call: TRBJ1-2
v_call: TRBV5-4
cdr3_aa: ASSWDPAGYGYT

j_call: TRBJ1-5
v_call: TRBV7-9
cdr3_aa: ASSADRLEPQH

j_call: TRBJ1-2
v_call: TRBV5-1
cdr3_aa: ASSLPGQGVTYGYT

j_call: TRBJ2-3
v_call: TRBV9
cdr3_aa: ASSADRGPDTQY

j_call: TRBJ1-1
v_call: TRBV18
cdr3_aa: ASSPWSGLNTEAF

j_call: TRBJ2-7
v_call: TRBV5-1
cdr3_aa: ASSQTRGQGTSHEQY

j_call: TRBJ1-5
v_call: TRBV28
cdr3_aa: ASSQGGSNQPQH

j_call: TRBJ1-4
v_call: TRBV7-9
cdr3_aa: ASSPGYQNEKLF

j_call: TRBJ2-1
v_call: TRBV7-2
cdr3_aa: ASSLGLAANNEQF

j_call: TRBJ1-1
v_call: TRBV5-1
cdr3_aa: ASRKVSSNTEAF

j_call: TRBJ1-3
v_call: TRBV18
cdr3_aa: ASSPLTSSGNTIY

j_call: TRBJ1-2
v_call: TRBV5-1
cdr3_aa: ASRSKGGRYGYT

j_call: TRBJ2-2
v_call: TRBV7-9
cdr3_aa: ASNPGGGTGELF

j_call: TRBJ1-2
v_call: TRBV2
cdr3_aa: ASSEASYGYT

j_call: TRBJ2-7
v_call: TRBV9
cdr3_aa: ASSVGDRAYEQY

j_call: TRBJ2-5
v_call: TRBV19
cdr3_aa: ASSISGFQETQY

j_call: TRBJ2-7
v_call: TRBV5-1
cdr3_aa: ASSLSGGTTTASY

j_call: TRBJ2-7
v_call: TRBV11-2
cdr3_aa: ASSPRGTSSYEQY

j_call: TRBJ2-5
v_call: TRBV24-1
cdr3_aa: ATSDSRTGSETQY

j_call: TRBJ2-1
v_call: TRBV4-2
cdr3_aa: ASSPLGGATYNEQF

j_call: TRBJ1-3
v_call: TRBV7-6
cdr3_aa: ASSLGPTGRNTIY

j_call: TRBJ2-5
v_call: TRBV19
cdr3_aa: ASSPRQIQETQY

j_call: TRBJ1-2
v_call: TRBV28
cdr3_aa: ASSLLQYGYT

j_call: TRBJ2-1
v_call: TRBV7-2
cdr3_aa: ASSLGGGLETHEQF

j_call: TRBJ2-2
v_call: TRBV5-5
cdr3_aa: ASSQAPGQGVGELF

j_call: TRBJ1-6
v_call: TRBV6-2/TRBV6-3
cdr3_aa: ASSAELTGGYSPLH